A single sample is the source of the 22 T cell receptor beta chains below, sequenced in a study of cytomegalovirus exposure and HLA in healthy donors. A multiplex PCR was run with 60 Vbeta primers and 13 Jbeta primers. Assay: immunoSEQ multiplex PCR; the TCRdb copy retains only in-frame clones and omits some. The sample consists of some 110,000 clones, roughly 80% of them appearing once. The material sequenced was PBMCs. All receptors derive from a man in his forties or fifties in good health and CMV-seropositive.

The chain uses TRBV25-1 and TRBJ1-6, with D unclear. The CDR3 runs to 14 residues. Germline assignment: CDR1 MGHDK and CDR2 SYGVNS. Trimming removed 5 bases at V and 8 bases at J, with 13 bases between. CDR3 bases: TGTGCCAGCAGTCTACCCCACGGGGATTCACCCCTCCACTTT. It specifies CASSLPHGDSPLHF.

The V gene is TRBV18, the J gene TRBJ1-1, with TRBD1 identical over 11 bases. The CDR3 is made up of 18 amino acids. Germline trimming cut 2 bases from V and 4 bases from J; bases unmatched to any gene: 12. Per germline, CDR1 KGHSH and CDR2 LQKENI. The CDR3 loop is CASSPAQGQGALATEAFF. The CDR3 DNA reads as TGTGCCAGCTCACCAGCCCAAGGACAGGGGGCTTTAGCCACTGAAGCTTTCTTT.

The genes are TRBV21-1 and TRBJ2-7; the tabulated D call, TRBD1, remains unverified against the DNA. TRBV21-1 is given as a pseudogene. The CDR3 runs to 16 residues. The DNA of the CDR3 is TGTGCCAGCAGCAAAGTTGGAGGACAGGGGATAAGCGAGCAGTACTTC. It translates to CASSKVGGQGISEQYF.

This clone was seen more than once but under ten times. The CDR3 sequence is CASSQDRGTSGRSYNEQFF. The CDR3, as DNA: TGCGCCAGCAGCCAAGATAGAGGGACTAGCGGGAGATCCTACAATGAGCAGTTCTTC. This chain connects TRBV4-3 to TRBJ2-1; 14 nucleotides line up with TRBD2. CDR3 length: 19 residues. From germline, CDR1 is LGHNA and CDR2 YSLEER. J gave up 1 base and V 0 bases, and 5 bases lay outside the gene matches.

V usage is TRBV5-4 and J usage is TRBJ1-3, with TRBD1 as a possible D gene (5 bases). The germline V gene has CDR1 SGHNT and CDR2 YYREEE (reference sequence). V was cut by 0 bases and J by 4 bases, with 11 bases left in between. CDR3 length: 15 residues. The CDR3 region has the DNA TGTGCCAGCAGCTTGGGGGCAGGGCAGGGAAACACCATATATTTT. It codes for CASSLGAGQGNTIYF.

The chain combines TRBV27 with TRBJ1-6; D is uncertain. V was clipped by 8 bases and J by 6 bases, with 14 bases between them. The CDR3 covers 14 residues. CDR1 and CDR2 from the germline V gene are MNHEY and SMNVEV (reference sequence). The CDR3 nucleotides read TGTGCCAGCCGGAGGTCAGCCATTAATTCACCCCTCCACTTT. The encoded protein is CASRRSAINSPLHF.

J is TRBJ2-3 and V is TRBV7-2, with TRBD2 identical over 8 bases. This CDR3 is built from 17 residues. In germline, CDR1 is SGHTA, CDR2 FQGNSA. The J segment lost 0 bases and the V segment lost 1 base, leaving 6 bases of the junction unmatched. As DNA, the CDR3 is TGTGCCAGCAGCTTAGGCCCGCGGGGGGCGAGCACAGATACGCAGTATTTT. This sequence encodes CASSLGPRGASTDTQYF.

The chain uses TRBV11-2 and TRBJ2-5; 8 bases agree with TRBD1. After removal of 3 bases from V and 2 bases from J, the junction contained 8 bases not matched to a gene. Germline V gives CDR1 SGHAT, CDR2 FQNNGV. The CDR3 is made up of 16 amino acids. The CDR3 DNA reads TGTGCCAGCAGCTTCGAGGACAGGGTGGGTCAAGAGACCCAGTACTTC. Protein: CASSFEDRVGQETQYF.

The rearrangement uses TRBV28 and TRBJ1-2, with a weak D call TRBD1 (6 bases). Germline V gene sequence: CDR1 MDHEN, CDR2 SYDVKM. This CDR3 is 15 amino acids long. Trimming shortened V by 3 bases and J by 0 bases, and 11 bases separated the two germline ends. The CDR3 bases are TGTGCCAGCAGTTTCCGGTGGACAGCTAACTATGGCTACACCTTC. This gives the protein CASSFRWTANYGYTF.

The rearrangement links TRBV30 to TRBJ1-2, with D maybe TRBD1 (5 bases). This CDR3 contains 13 residues. Germline lookup yields CDR1 GTSNPN and CDR2 SVGIG (reference sequence). The germline V and J ends were trimmed by 4 bases and 3 bases, with 12 bases remaining between them. CDR3 nucleotide sequence: TGTGCCTGGACCGACGGGGGAGACTATGGCTACACCTTC. Protein product: CAWTDGGDYGYTF.

V is TRBV4-3 and J is TRBJ1-6; weak D call: TRBD1 (5 bases). Trimming took off 3 bases at V and 1 base at J, with 10 bases between the two ends. Germline CDR1 reads LGHNA; CDR2 reads YSLEER. The CDR3 runs 16 residues. The CDR3 sequence: CASSQTVGSYNSPLHF. As DNA, the CDR3 is TGCGCCAGCAGCCAGACAGTAGGTTCCTATAATTCACCCCTCCACTTT.

This sequence joins TRBV19 and TRBJ2-5; 7 bases map to TRBD2. The CDR3 has 14 amino acids. V lost 3 bases to trimming and J lost 2 bases; unmatched junction nucleotides: 3. Germline CDR1 is LNHDA and CDR2 is SQIVND (reference sequence). CDR3 coding DNA: TGTGCCAGTAGTATCGGACTAGGGCAAGAGACCCAGTACTTC. This sequence encodes CASSIGLGQETQYF.

This chain uses TRBV19 with TRBJ1-2; 9 positions agree with TRBD1. The length of the CDR3 is 14 residues. V was clipped by 3 bases and J by 8 bases; unmatched bases: 7. Germline-derived CDR1 and CDR2 are LNHDA and SQIVND (reference sequence). In DNA, the CDR3 is TGTGCCAGTAGTATGTCACAGGGGGCAGGGGGCTACACCTTC. Its protein is CASSMSQGAGGYTF.

The rearrangement links TRBV27 to TRBJ2-5, with TRBD2 matching over 7 bases. Trimming at V came to 2 bases and at J to 5 bases, leaving 2 bases not matched to a gene. The germline V gene encodes CDR1 MNHEY and CDR2 SMNVEV (reference sequence). CDR3 length: 13 amino acids. The CDR3 DNA sequence: TGTGCCAGCAGTTTAAGGGAGGGGGAGACCCAGTACTTC. This codes for CASSLREGETQYF.

As DNA, the CDR3 is TGTGCCAGCAGTTACGACAATAATAATTCACCCCTCCACTTT. The encoded protein is CASSYDNNNSPLHF. V is TRBV6-5 and J is TRBJ1-6; no clear D gene. Looked up from germline, CDR1 is MNHEY and CDR2 is SVGAGI. The CDR3 sequence is 14 residues long. The V gene lost 2 bases and the J gene lost 5 bases, with 7 bases spanning the gap.

The chain couples TRBV2 to TRBJ2-6; 7 nucleotides line up with TRBD2. J lost 4 bases, V lost 6 bases, and 24 bases had no gene match. CDR3 size: 21 residues. CDR1 is SNHLY, CDR2 FYNNEI, per germline. CDR3 nucleotides: TGTGCCAGCAGCGGTTTCGATGTTTCGGGGGGACTGCATGCAGGGGCCAACGTCCTGACTTTC. The encoded protein is CASSGFDVSGGLHAGANVLTF.

The chain joins TRBV6-6 to TRBJ2-2; a weak D match, TRBD2 (6 bases). CDR3 length: 15 residues. The germline V gene has CDR1 MNHNY and CDR2 SVGAGI (reference sequence). Trimming shortened V by 5 bases and J by 2 bases, and 12 bases separated the two germline ends. The CDR3 nucleotides read TGTGCCAGCAGTGACCCGGGACTTAACACCGGGGAGCTGTTTTTT. Encoded protein: CASSDPGLNTGELFF.

CDR3 protein: CASSLGGQGGLEQYF. The CDR3 nucleotides are TGCGCCAGCAGCTTGGGCGGACAGGGGGGCTTGGAGCAGTACTTC. The chain has TRBV5-1 and TRBJ2-7; TRBD1 matches 10 bases. The CDR3 is made up of 15 amino acids. Germline loops: CDR1 SGHRS, CDR2 YFSETQ. V lost 0 bases, J lost 7 bases, and 7 bases stayed unmatched.

The V gene is TRBV7-2, the J gene TRBJ1-5; 8 nucleotides match TRBD1. V lost 5 bases to trimming and J lost 3 bases; unmatched junction nucleotides: 3. The germline gives CDR1 SGHTA, CDR2 FQGNSA. This CDR3 has 14 residues. CDR3 DNA sequence: TGTGCCAGCAGCCTGGGACAGGTCAATCAGCCCCAGCATTTT. Encoded protein: CASSLGQVNQPQHF.

The V and J genes are TRBV19 and TRBJ1-4; 7 bases match TRBD1. In germline, CDR1 is LNHDA, CDR2 SQIVND (reference sequence). CDR3 length equals 16 residues. The trim removed 7 bases at V and 0 bases at J, leaving 8 bases unmatched. The chain's CDR3 is CASMTGQQTTNEKLFF. CDR3 nucleotide sequence: TGTGCCAGTATGACGGGACAGCAGACAACTAATGAAAAACTGTTTTTT.

The chain is built from TRBV2 and TRBJ1-6, with TRBD1 matching 9 bases. With 5 bases clipped from V and 11 bases from J, the junction kept 10 bases outside the gene matches. Germline assignment: CDR1 SNHLY and CDR2 FYNNEI. The CDR3 is made up of 15 amino acids. The CDR3 reads CASSSGSTGGTPLHF. In DNA, the CDR3 is TGTGCCAGCAGTTCCGGATCGACAGGGGGGACACCCCTCCACTTT.

This rearrangement joins TRBV2 to TRBJ1-6, with D unresolved. Trimming took 0 bases from V and 13 from J, leaving 16 bases between them. The CDR3 consists of 15 residues. The germline gives CDR1 SNHLY, CDR2 FYNNEI. The CDR3 bases are TGTGCCAGCAGTGAAGCCGGGAATCCCTTAGCGCCCCTCCACTTT. The encoded protein is CASSEAGNPLAPLHF.